The clone carrying this T cell receptor (beta chain) has only one observation. Source study methods: Using reference gene primer amplification, nucleated cell counts were estimated. TCRdb keeps only in-frame clones here, not all; method: immunoSEQ multiplex PCR. The V and J calls and clone size were taken over from that table, and D and trimming were inferred from the DNA. The repertoire holds 310,000 or so clones, roughly 86% seen once, with approximately 10% in the top ten. These data are taken from a study of blood T cell repertoires in COVID-19. Study at large: Sample material is recorded as cDNA or gDNA derived from T cells, B-cell-depleted T cells, or PBMCs.

Seattle's cohort entered during active infection and was followed longitudinally. Unmatched junction bases numbered 11, after V lost 4 bases and J lost 5 bases. This CDR3 region has 16 residues. The germline gives CDR1 MNHEY, CDR2 SVGAGI. This chain connects TRBV6-5 to TRBJ1-1, with TRBD1 matching 9 bases. The sequence came from a man aged 25-45 years with COVID-19, enrolled during active disease. Sequenced input: peripheral blood. CDR3 sequence (DNA): TGTGCCAGCAGTTCCGGGACAGGGATGATATGGACTGAAGCTTTCTTT. This codes for CASSSGTGMIWTEAFF.